The 10 T cell receptor beta chains below come from one sample, sequenced in a study of cytomegalovirus exposure and HLA in healthy donors. Vbeta (60) and Jbeta (13) primers were used in the PCR. Libraries were prepared by immunoSEQ multiplex PCR; TCRdb keeps only in-frame clonotypes and omits some of them. The sample holds roughly 130,000 clones, under 90% seen once. Sequences were obtained from PBMCs. The receptors stem from a man between 18 and 29 years old in good health and CMV-seronegative.

The chain recombines TRBV18 with TRBJ1-4; 7 nucleotides match TRBD1. The CDR3 runs 14 residues. Germline trimming cut 3 bases from V and 4 bases from J; bases unmatched to any gene: 2. In germline, CDR1 is KGHSH, CDR2 LQKENI. The CDR3 bases are TGTGCCAGCTCACCGGGACAGTTTAATGAAAAACTGTTTTTT. Its translation is CASSPGQFNEKLFF.

This clone was seen only once. The V gene is TRBV19, the J gene TRBJ2-5; 7 bases line up with TRBD1. V dropped 3 bases and J dropped 5; count of bases not matched to a gene: 6. This CDR3 comprises 14 residues. Germline V CDR1 and CDR2: LNHDA, SQIVND (reference sequence). For the CDR3, the DNA is TGTGCCAGTAGTATGACAGGGTTTCGGGAGACCCAGTACTTC. Protein sequence: CASSMTGFRETQYF.

The chain carries TRBV16 and TRBJ1-1, with D perhaps matching TRBD1 (5 bases). The germline gives CDR1 KGHSY, CDR2 FQNENV. The V and J ends lost 0 bases and 7 bases respectively, with 9 bases between them. The CDR3 has 13 amino acids. This CDR3 is CASSQSWGGEAFF. CDR3 bases: TGTGCCAGCAGCCAATCCTGGGGGGGTGAAGCTTTCTTT.

Only one count was recorded for this clone. The V gene is TRBV7-9, the J gene TRBJ2-7; D might be TRBD1 (6 bases). With 5 bases removed from V and 3 bases from J, the gap between germline ends came to 8 bases. Germline loops: CDR1 SEHNR, CDR2 FQNEAQ (reference sequence). The length of the CDR3 is 12 residues. CDR3: CASSVDSYEQYF. CDR3 bases: TGTGCCAGCAGCGTGGACAGCTACGAGCAGTACTTC.

The gene calls are TRBV5-6 and TRBJ1-4; 9 bases are a match to TRBD1. V shed 4 bases and J 5 bases; nucleotides not matched to a gene: 9. The CDR3 is 16 residues long. Germline CDR1 is SGHDT and CDR2 is YYEEEE. The CDR3 region is CASSQPPGQGNEKLFF. CDR3 nucleotide sequence: TGTGCCAGCAGCCAACCTCCCGGACAGGGGAATGAAAAACTGTTTTTT.

The genes are TRBV28 and TRBJ1-2, with a weak D call TRBD1 (6 bases). CDR1 is MDHEN, CDR2 SYDVKM, per germline. The V end lost 8 bases, the J end lost 8 bases, and 18 bases lay between the germline ends. The CDR3 length is 13 residues. CDR3 in DNA: TGTGCCAGCCGGGCCGGGGGGCTCAGGGGCTACACCTTC. It encodes CASRAGGLRGYTF.

The chain combines TRBV6-5 with TRBJ2-5; 9 bases are a match to TRBD2. The germline CDR1 and CDR2 sequences are MNHEY and SVGAGI. V dropped 2 bases and J dropped 2; count of bases not matched to a gene: 6. CDR3 length equals 16 residues. CDR3 loop: CASSYLAGQRQETQYF. The DNA of the CDR3 is TGTGCCAGCAGTTACCTAGCGGGACAGAGACAAGAGACCCAGTACTTC.

The chain combines TRBV30 with TRBJ2-3; 10 bases align to TRBD2. Germline CDR1 GTSNPN, CDR2 SVGIG (reference sequence). With V trimmed by 5 bases and J by 2 bases, 10 bases remained unmatched. CDR3 length equals 16 residues. The CDR3 sequence is CAWAYELAGNTDTQYF. The CDR3 bases are TGTGCCTGGGCCTACGAACTAGCGGGAAACACAGATACGCAGTATTTT.

V and J are TRBV19 and TRBJ1-1; 9 bases align to TRBD1. V gave up 4 bases and J gave up 3 bases; unmatched junction bases: 3. The CDR3 loop spans 14 amino acids. CDR1 and CDR2 from the germline V gene are LNHDA and SQIVND (reference sequence). In DNA form, the CDR3 reads TGTGCCAGTAGTAGGACAGGGGTGGACACTGAAGCTTTCTTT. Its protein product is CASSRTGVDTEAFF. The full variable domain, its missing parts supplied by reference TRBV19 and TRBJ1-1, is DGGITQSPKYLFRKEGQNVTLSCEQNLNHDAMYWYRQDPGQGLRLIYYSQIVNDFQKGDIAEGYSVSREKKESFPLTVTSAQKNPTAFYLCASSRTGVDTEAFFGQGTRLTVV.

This clone occurred a few times. CDR3 sequence reads: CASSPVRAINVEAFF. CDR3 nucleotide sequence: TGCGCCAGCAGCCCGGTCAGGGCGATTAACGTTGAAGCTTTCTTT. The rearrangement links TRBV4-1 to TRBJ1-1; D possibly corresponds to TRBD1 (5 bases). The CDR3 is made up of 15 amino acids. The germline gives CDR1 MGHRA, CDR2 YSYEKL. With 4 bases removed from V and 7 bases from J, the gap between germline ends came to 19 bases.